This T cell receptor beta chain was documented in a study of human T cells and chemical hapten exposure. Looking at the study overall: Sensitizing treatment utilized 2% DPC over an approximately 2 cm by approximately 2 cm portion of upper inner arm skin. Patients received weekly diphenylcyclopropenone doses to the scalp throughout the approximately 23-week study. Study observations and caveats: Alopecia in the donors means their immune response may deviate from healthy people's. Counts of TCRs expanded at PT1 correlated positively with patch test score.

TCRdb re-called the RACE reads with MiXCR, one entry per CDR3 protein. The sample holds 75,000 to 90,000 distinct CDR3 sequences, 10% to 11% seen once. Time point meaning: patch test 3, about 24 weeks after DPC sensitization. Treatment in this sample: therapeutic diphenylcyclopropenone sensitization with weekly scalp DPC. For this clonotype: What it binds is not known.

The germline V and J ends were trimmed by 1 base and 12 bases, with 16 bases remaining between them. CDR1 is SGHTA and CDR2 is FQGNSA in the germline V gene. The CDR3 sequence is 13 residues long. The chain has TRBV7-2 and TRBJ2-7; D is possibly TRBD1 (6 bases). Sample: whole blood, taken in connection with sensitization to the hapten diphenylcyclopropenone (DPC). This sequence was found in a woman between 45 and 60 years old with alopecia areata. Some clones in this sample may be carry-over from other donors' samples. The CDR3: CASSLDQGKATYF. DNA for the CDR3: TGTGCCAGCAGCTTAGACCAGGGGAAGGCTACGTACTTC.